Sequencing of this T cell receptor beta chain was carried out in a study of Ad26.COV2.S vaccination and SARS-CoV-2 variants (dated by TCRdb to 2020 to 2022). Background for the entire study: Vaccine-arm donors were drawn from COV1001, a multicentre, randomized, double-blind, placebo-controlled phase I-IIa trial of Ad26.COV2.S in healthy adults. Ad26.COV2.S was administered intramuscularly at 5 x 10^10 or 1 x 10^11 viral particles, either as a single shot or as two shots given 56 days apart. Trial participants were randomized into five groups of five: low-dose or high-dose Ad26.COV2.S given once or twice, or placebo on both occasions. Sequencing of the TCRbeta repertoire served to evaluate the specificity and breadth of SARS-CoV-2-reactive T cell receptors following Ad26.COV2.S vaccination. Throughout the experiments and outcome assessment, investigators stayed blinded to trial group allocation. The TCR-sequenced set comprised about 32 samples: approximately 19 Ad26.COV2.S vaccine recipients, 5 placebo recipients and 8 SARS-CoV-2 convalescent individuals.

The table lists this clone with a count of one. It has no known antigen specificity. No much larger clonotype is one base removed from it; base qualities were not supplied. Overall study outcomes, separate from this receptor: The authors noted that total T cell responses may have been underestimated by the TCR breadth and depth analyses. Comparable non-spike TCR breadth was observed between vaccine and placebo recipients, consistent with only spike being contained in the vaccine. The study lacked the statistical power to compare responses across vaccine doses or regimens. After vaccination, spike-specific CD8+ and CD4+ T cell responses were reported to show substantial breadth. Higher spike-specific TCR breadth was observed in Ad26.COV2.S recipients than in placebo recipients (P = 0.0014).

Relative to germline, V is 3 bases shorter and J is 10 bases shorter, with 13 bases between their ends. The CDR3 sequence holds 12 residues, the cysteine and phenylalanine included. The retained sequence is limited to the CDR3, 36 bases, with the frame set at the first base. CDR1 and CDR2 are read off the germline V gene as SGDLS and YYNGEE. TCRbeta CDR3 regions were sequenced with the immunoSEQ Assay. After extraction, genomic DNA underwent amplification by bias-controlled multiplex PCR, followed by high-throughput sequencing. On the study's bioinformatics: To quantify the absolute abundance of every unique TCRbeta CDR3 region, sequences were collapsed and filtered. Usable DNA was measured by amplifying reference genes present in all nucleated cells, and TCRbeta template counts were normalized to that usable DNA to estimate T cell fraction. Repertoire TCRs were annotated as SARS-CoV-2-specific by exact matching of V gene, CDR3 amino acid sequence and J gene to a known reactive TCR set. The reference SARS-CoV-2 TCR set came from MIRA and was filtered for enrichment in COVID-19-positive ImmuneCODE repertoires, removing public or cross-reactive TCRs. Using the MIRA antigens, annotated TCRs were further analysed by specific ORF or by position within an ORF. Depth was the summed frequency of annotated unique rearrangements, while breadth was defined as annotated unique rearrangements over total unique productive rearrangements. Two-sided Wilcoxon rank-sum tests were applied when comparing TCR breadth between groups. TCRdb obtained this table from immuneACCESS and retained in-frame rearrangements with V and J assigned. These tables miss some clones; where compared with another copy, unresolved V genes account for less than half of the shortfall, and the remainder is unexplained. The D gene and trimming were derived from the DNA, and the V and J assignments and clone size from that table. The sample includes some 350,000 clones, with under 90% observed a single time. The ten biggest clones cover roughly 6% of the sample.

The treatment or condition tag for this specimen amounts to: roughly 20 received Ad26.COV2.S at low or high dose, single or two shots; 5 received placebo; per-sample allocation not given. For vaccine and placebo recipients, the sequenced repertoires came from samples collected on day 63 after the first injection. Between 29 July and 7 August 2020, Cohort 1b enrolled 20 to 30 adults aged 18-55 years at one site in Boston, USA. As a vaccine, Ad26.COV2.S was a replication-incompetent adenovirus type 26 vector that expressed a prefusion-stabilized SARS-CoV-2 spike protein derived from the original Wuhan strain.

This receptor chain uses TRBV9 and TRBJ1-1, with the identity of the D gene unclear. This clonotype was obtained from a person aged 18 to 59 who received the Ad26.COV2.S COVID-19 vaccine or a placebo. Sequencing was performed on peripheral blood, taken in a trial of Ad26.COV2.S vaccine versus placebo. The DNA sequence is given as TGTGCCAGCAGCGCTCTCCCGGGAAGAGCTTTCTTT. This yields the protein CASSALPGRAFF.